Presented here are 19 T cell receptor beta chains from one specimen sequenced in a study of cytomegalovirus exposure and HLA in healthy donors. Primers for the PCR totalled 60 Vbeta and 13 Jbeta. Clones were sequenced by immunoSEQ multiplex PCR, and TCRdb holds only the in-frame ones, with some missing. The profile shows 210,000 or so clones, 65% to 80% of them singletons. Sequencing was carried out using PBMCs. The receptors were gathered from a man aged 35 to 55 in good health and CMV-seronegative.

The chain links TRBV7-2 to TRBJ2-7; D is possibly TRBD1 (5 bases). Germline assignment: CDR1 SGHTA and CDR2 FQGNSA. Trimming removed 1 base from V and 2 bases from J, with 9 bases in between. The CDR3 loop spans 14 amino acids. CDR3 region: CASSLEKGTYEQYF. CDR3 DNA sequence: TGTGCCAGCAGCTTAGAGAAGGGGACCTACGAGCAGTACTTC. The variable domain in full, completed from reference TRBV7-2 and TRBJ2-7, reads GAGVSQSPSNKVTEKGKDVELRCDPISGHTALYWYRQSLGQGLEFLIYFQGNSAPDKSGLPSDRFSAERTGGSVSTLTIQRTQQEDSAVYLCASSLEKGTYEQYFGPGTRLTVT.

The gene calls are TRBV9 and TRBJ2-7; tentative D call: TRBD1 (5 bases). V lost 0 bases to trimming and J lost 0 bases, with 7 bases between them. Germline CDR1 and CDR2: SGDLS and YYNGEE. The CDR3 spans 14 residues. The CDR3 here is CASSVGQFSYEQYF. The CDR3 nucleotides are TGTGCCAGCAGCGTAGGACAGTTCTCCTACGAGCAGTACTTC.

The gene calls are TRBV28 and TRBJ1-2; perhaps TRBD1 as D (6 bases). V lost 8 bases to trimming and J lost 3 bases, with 22 bases between them. Per the germline V gene, CDR1 is MDHEN and CDR2 is SYDVKM. The length of the CDR3 is 16 residues. The CDR3 loop reads CASDSPWGPSHYGYTF. DNA for the CDR3: TGTGCCAGCGACTCTCCTTGGGGGCCATCCCACTATGGCTACACCTTC.

The chain couples TRBV13 to TRBJ2-2; D not resolved. The CDR3 covers 12 residues. Trimming removed 2 bases at V and 7 bases at J, with 5 bases between. CDR1 and CDR2 (germline): PRHDT, FYEKMQ (reference sequence). In nucleotides, the CDR3 is TGTGCCAGCAGCTTATGGCTCGGGGAGCTGTTTTTT. Translation: CASSLWLGELFF. Variable domain in full (rest from reference TRBV13 and TRBJ2-2): AAGVIQSPRHLIKEKRETATLKCYPIPRHDTVYWYQQGPGQDPQFLISFYEKMQSDKGSIPDRFSAQQFSDYHSELNMSSLELGDSALYFCASSLWLGELFFGEGSRLTVL.

As concerns this clone: One end of the junction fails to match germline, which may point to a read error. The chain links TRBV30 to TRBJ1-2; 9 bases map to TRBD1. The CDR3 contains 11 residues. Looked up from germline, CDR1 is GTSNPN and CDR2 is SVGIG (reference sequence). CDR3 in amino acids: CAWETGGLRAF. The DNA for the CDR3 is TGTGCCTGGGAGACAGGGGGATTGAGGGCCTTC.

The V call is TRBV5-1, the J call TRBJ2-5; D may be TRBD2 (5 bases). Germline values: CDR1 SGHRS, CDR2 YFSETQ. Between the trimmed V and J ends, which lost 4 bases and 3 bases, there was a span of 10 bases. The CDR3 covers 13 residues. CDR3: CASSADGKETQYF. CDR3 DNA: TGCGCCAGCAGCGCGGACGGGAAAGAGACCCAGTACTTC.

About this clone itself: The same CDR3 is also encoded by other DNA sequences in this sample. The chain carries TRBV7-9 and TRBJ2-7; tentatively, D is TRBD2 (5 bases). Germline assignment: CDR1 SEHNR and CDR2 FQNEAQ (reference sequence). V was cut by 5 bases and J by 3 bases, with 11 bases left in between. The CDR3 spans 13 residues. CDR3 region: CASSPPRGYEQYF. CDR3 nucleotide sequence: TGTGCCAGCAGCCCCCCTCGGGGCTACGAGCAGTACTTC. Full variable domain (missing parts from reference TRBV7-9 and TRBJ2-7): DTGVSQNPRHKITKRGQNVTFRCDPISEHNRLYWYRQTLGQGPEFLTYFQNEAQLEKSRLLSDRFSAERPKGSFSTLEIQRTEQGDSAMYLCASSPPRGYEQYFGPGTRLTVT.

The chain uses TRBV5-4 and TRBJ2-7; 9 bases agree with TRBD2. The CDR3 has 14 residues. J lost 3 bases, V lost 3 bases, and 4 bases had no gene match. CDR1 is SGHNT and CDR2 is YYREEE in the germline V gene (reference sequence). CDR3: CASSSRTSVYEQYF. As DNA, the CDR3 is TGTGCCAGCAGCTCTCGGACTAGCGTCTACGAGCAGTACTTC.

The chain is built from TRBV7-8 and TRBJ1-1; D is unresolved. V lost 5 bases to trimming and J lost 8 bases, with 12 bases between them. The CDR3 consists of 12 residues. The V gene's germline CDR1 is SGHVS and CDR2 FQNEAQ. The CDR3: CASSPHEVEAFF. DNA of the CDR3: TGTGCCAGCAGCCCACACGAAGTCGAAGCTTTCTTT.

This chain uses TRBV9 with TRBJ1-2; D ambiguous. Trimming took off 3 bases at V and 7 bases at J, with 10 bases between the two ends. Germline assignment: CDR1 SGDLS and CDR2 YYNGEE. The length of the CDR3 is 12 residues. CDR3 nucleotides: TGTGCCAGCAGCGCTACTTCGGGTGGCTACACCTTC. Translating it yields CASSATSGGYTF.

This chain uses TRBV16 with TRBJ2-1; TRBD2 matches 11 bases. The CDR3 is 12 amino acids. Germline CDR1 and CDR2: KGHSY and FQNENV. In nucleotides, the CDR3 is TGTGCTAGCGGGAGGGCCTACAATGAGCAGTTCTTC. Translated: CASGRAYNEQFF.

V is TRBV29-1 and J is TRBJ1-3; D possibly corresponds to TRBD1 (6 bases). Germline V gene data show CDR1 as SQVTM and CDR2 as ANQGSEA. The CDR3 is 15 residues long. Trimming took 5 bases from V and 2 from J, leaving 16 bases between them. The CDR3 protein is CSVRGGAFAGNTIYF. As DNA, the CDR3 is TGCAGCGTTCGCGGGGGGGCTTTTGCTGGAAACACCATATATTTT.

As regards this clone: Its ends do not fully match the called genes, so a read error is possible. The DNA for the CDR3 is TGTGCCAGCAGCTTGGCCGGGACAGATCAGGTGAGGGGCCGCAATCAGCAGTTCTTC. It yields the protein CASSLAGTDQVRGRNQQFF. The chain couples TRBV5-4 to TRBJ2-1; 7 bases fit TRBD1. Germline CDR1 and CDR2: SGHNT and YYREEE (reference sequence). The CDR3 extends over 19 amino acids.

V and J are TRBV28 and TRBJ1-5; D unclear. The germline gives CDR1 MDHEN, CDR2 SYDVKM. The CDR3 has 16 residues. The V gene lost 7 bases and the J gene lost 0 bases, with 16 bases spanning the gap. Written as DNA, the CDR3 is TGTGCCAGCACCTCGCGTCGGGAGAGTAGCAATCAGCCCCAGCATTTT. This codes for CASTSRRESSNQPQHF.

The chain uses TRBV5-4 and TRBJ2-2; the match to TRBD2 covers 9 bases. Germline CDR1 is SGHNT and CDR2 is YYREEE (reference sequence). V lost 3 bases to trimming and J lost 6 bases; unmatched junction nucleotides: 18. The CDR3 length is 19 residues. As DNA, the CDR3 is TGTGCCAGCAGCTCCACCCTACATAGCGGGAGTTTTTCTCCCGGGGAGCTGTTTTTT. This sequence encodes CASSSTLHSGSFSPGELFF.

The rearrangement uses TRBV6-1 and TRBJ1-5; no firm D call. The CDR3 contains 13 residues. The V end lost 2 bases, the J end lost 7 bases, and 9 bases lay between the germline ends. Germline CDR1 reads MNHNS; CDR2 reads SASEGT. The CDR3 sequence: CASSEYRWQPQHF. The DNA for the CDR3 is TGTGCCAGCAGTGAATACCGGTGGCAGCCCCAGCATTTT.

The chain is built from TRBV9 and TRBJ2-7; D remains ambiguous. This CDR3 is built from 14 residues. The germline CDR1 and CDR2 sequences are SGDLS and YYNGEE. Trimming removed 1 base from V and 0 bases from J, with 8 bases in between. The CDR3 nucleotides read TGTGCCAGCAGCGTAATCGCGGACTCCTACGAGCAGTACTTC. As protein: CASSVIADSYEQYF. Variable domain in full (rest from reference TRBV9 and TRBJ2-7): DSGVTQTPKHLITATGQRVTLRCSPRSGDLSVYWYQQSLDQGLQFLIQYYNGEERAKGNILERFSAQQFPDLHSELNLSSLELGDSALYFCASSVIADSYEQYFGPGTRLTVT.

The V and J genes are TRBV4-1 and TRBJ2-3, with D possibly being TRBD1 (6 bases). The CDR3 has 16 amino acids. Deletions cut 3 bases from V and 0 bases from J, with 13 bases between. Germline assignment: CDR1 MGHRA and CDR2 YSYEKL. This chain's CDR3 is CASSHPGTQSTDTQYF. The CDR3 DNA is TGCGCCAGCAGCCACCCCGGGACACAAAGCACAGATACGCAGTATTTT.

The chain uses TRBV6-5 and TRBJ1-1, with D perhaps matching TRBD1 (6 bases). The CDR3 totals 15 residues. CDR1 is MNHEY, CDR2 SVGAGI, per germline. V was clipped by 6 bases and J by 2 bases, with 16 bases between them. The CDR3 sequence is CASSAGQSINTEAFF. The CDR3 DNA reads TGTGCCAGCAGCGCTGGACAGTCGATAAACACTGAAGCTTTCTTT.